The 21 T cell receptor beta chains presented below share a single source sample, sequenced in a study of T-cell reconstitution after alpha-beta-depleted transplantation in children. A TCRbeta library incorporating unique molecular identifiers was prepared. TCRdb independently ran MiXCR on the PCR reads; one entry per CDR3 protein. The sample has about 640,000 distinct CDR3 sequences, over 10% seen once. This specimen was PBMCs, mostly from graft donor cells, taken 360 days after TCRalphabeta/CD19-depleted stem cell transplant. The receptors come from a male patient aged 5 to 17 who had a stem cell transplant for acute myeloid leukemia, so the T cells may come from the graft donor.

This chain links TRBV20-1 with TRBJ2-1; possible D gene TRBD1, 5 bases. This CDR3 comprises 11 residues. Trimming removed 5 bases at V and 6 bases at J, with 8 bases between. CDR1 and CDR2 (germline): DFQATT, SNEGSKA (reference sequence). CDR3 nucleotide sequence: TGCAGTGCTGGGGCAATCAATGAGCAGTTCTTC. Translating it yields CSAGAINEQFF.

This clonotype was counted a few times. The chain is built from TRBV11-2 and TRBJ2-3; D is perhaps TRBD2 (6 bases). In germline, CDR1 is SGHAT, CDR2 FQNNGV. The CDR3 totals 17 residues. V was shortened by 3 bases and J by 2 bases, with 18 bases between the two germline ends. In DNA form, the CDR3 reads TGTGCCAGCAGCTTCCAACTAGCCAGAACCCTCACAGATACGCAGTATTTT. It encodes CASSFQLARTLTDTQYF.

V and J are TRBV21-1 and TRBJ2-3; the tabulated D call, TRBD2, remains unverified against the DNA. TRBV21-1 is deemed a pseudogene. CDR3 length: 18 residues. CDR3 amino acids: CASSKVLSSATWGDTQYF. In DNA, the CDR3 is TGTGCCAGCAGCAAAGTTCTATCTAGCGCGACCTGGGGAGATACGCAGTATTTT.

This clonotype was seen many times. Here the CDR3 DNA reads TGTGCCAGCACCGGACAGGGTCTAAACAATGAGCAGTTCTTC. It encodes CASTGQGLNNEQFF. V and J are TRBV28 and TRBJ2-1, with 8 bases that match TRBD1. Looked up from germline, CDR1 is MDHEN and CDR2 is SYDVKM. The CDR3 covers 14 residues. The V and J ends lost 7 bases and 5 bases, in that order; junction bases with no gene match: 7.

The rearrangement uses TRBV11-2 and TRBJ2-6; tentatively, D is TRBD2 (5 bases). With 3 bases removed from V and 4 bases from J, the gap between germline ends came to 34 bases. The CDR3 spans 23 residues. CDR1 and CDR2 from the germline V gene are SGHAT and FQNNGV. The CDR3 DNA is TGTGCCAGCAGCTTTGAACGGGATGGGAACTTAGCCATGGGCTTCCTGGGGGCCAACGTCCTGACTTTC. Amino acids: CASSFERDGNLAMGFLGANVLTF.

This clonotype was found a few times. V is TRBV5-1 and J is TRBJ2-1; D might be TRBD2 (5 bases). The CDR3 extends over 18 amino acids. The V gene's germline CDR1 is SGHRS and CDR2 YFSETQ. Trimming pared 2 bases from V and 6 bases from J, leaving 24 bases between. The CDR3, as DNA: TGCGCCAGCAGCTTTTCTCCCCCCGGGCCGGGATCGGCCAATGAGCAGTTCTTC. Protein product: CASSFSPPGPGSANEQFF.

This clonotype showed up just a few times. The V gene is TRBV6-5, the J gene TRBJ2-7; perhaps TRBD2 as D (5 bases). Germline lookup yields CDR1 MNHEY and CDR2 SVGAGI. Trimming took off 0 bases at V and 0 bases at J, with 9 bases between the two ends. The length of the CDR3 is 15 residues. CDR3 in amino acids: CASSYSSLASYEQYF. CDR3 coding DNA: TGTGCCAGCAGTTACTCGAGTCTAGCCTCCTACGAGCAGTACTTC.

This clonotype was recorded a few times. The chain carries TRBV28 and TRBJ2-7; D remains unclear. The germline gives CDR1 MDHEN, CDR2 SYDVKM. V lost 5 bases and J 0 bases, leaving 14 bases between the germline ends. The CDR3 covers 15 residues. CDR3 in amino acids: CASSPFRLSSYEQYF. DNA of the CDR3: TGTGCCAGCAGTCCCTTTCGGCTGAGCTCCTACGAGCAGTACTTC. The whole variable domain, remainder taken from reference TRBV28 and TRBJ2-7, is DVKVTQSSRYLVKRTGEKVFLECVQDMDHENMFWYRQDPGLGLRLIYFSYDVKMKEKGDIPEGYSVSREKKERFSLILESASTNQTSMYLCASSPFRLSSYEQYFGPGTRLTVT.

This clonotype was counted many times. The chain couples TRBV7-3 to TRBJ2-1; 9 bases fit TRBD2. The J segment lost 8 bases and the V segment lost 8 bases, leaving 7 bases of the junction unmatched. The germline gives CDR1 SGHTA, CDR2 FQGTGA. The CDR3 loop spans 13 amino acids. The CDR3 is CASGAGGVDEQFF. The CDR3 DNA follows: TGTGCCAGCGGAGCGGGAGGAGTAGATGAGCAGTTCTTC.

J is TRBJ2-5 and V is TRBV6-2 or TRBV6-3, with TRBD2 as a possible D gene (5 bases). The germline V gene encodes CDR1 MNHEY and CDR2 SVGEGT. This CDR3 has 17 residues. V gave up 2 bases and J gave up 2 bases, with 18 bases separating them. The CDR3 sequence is CASSYESAGAGQETQYF. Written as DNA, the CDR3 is TGTGCCAGCAGTTACGAGTCGGCGGGCGCCGGGCAAGAGACCCAGTACTTC.

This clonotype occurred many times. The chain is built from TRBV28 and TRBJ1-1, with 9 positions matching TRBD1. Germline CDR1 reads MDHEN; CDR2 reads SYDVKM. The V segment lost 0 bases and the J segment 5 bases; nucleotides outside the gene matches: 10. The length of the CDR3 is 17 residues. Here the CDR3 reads CASSLWRVETGGTEAFF. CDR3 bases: TGTGCCAGCAGTTTATGGAGGGTTGAGACAGGGGGGACTGAAGCTTTCTTT.

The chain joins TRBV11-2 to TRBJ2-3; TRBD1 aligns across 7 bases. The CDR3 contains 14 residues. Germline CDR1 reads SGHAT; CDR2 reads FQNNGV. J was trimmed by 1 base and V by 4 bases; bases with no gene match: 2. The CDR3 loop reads CASSWDSRTDTQYF. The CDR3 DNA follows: TGTGCCAGCAGCTGGGACAGTCGCACAGATACGCAGTATTTT.

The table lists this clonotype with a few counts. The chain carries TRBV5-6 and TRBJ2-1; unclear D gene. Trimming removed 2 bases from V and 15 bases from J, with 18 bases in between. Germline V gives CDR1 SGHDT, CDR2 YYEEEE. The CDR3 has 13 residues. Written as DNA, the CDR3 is TGTGCCAGCAGCTTCGACCGGACCCGATGGCCGTTCTTC. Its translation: CASSFDRTRWPFF.

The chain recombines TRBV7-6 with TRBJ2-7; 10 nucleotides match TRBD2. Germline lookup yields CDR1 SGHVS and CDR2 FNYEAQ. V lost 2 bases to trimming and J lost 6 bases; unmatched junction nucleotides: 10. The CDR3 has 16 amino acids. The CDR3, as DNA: TGTGCCAGCAGCTTAATGTCTAGCGGGAGCCCCATCGAGCAGTACTTC. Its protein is CASSLMSSGSPIEQYF.

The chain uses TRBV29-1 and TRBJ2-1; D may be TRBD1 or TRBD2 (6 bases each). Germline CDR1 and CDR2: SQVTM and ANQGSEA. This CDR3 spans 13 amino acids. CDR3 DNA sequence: TGCAGGATGGGGGGCTTAACCTACAATGAGCAGTTCTTC. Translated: CRMGGLTYNEQFF.

The CDR3 DNA reads TGTGCCACCAGCAGAAAGCGGAGTAACACAGATACGCAGTATTTT. Its protein is CATSRKRSNTDTQYF. The chain uses TRBV15 and TRBJ2-3; a weak D match, TRBD2 (5 bases). V was clipped by 2 bases and J by 2 bases, with 11 bases between them. This CDR3 comprises 15 residues. Germline CDR1 and CDR2: LNHNV and YYDKDF (reference sequence). Supplemented by reference TRBV15 and TRBJ2-3, the full variable domain reads DAMVIQNPRYQVTQFGKPVTLSCSQTLNHNVMYWYQQKSSQAPKLLFHYYDKDFNNEADTPDNFQSRRPNTSFCFLDIRSPGLGDTAMYLCATSRKRSNTDTQYFGPGTRLTVL.

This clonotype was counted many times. CDR3 residues: CSVVTSGNTIYF. DNA for the CDR3: TGCAGCGTTGTAACCTCTGGAAACACCATATATTTT. The chain recombines TRBV29-1 with TRBJ1-3; D unresolved. This CDR3 comprises 12 residues. V gave up 4 bases and J gave up 0 bases, with 4 bases separating them. In germline, CDR1 is SQVTM, CDR2 ANQGSEA.

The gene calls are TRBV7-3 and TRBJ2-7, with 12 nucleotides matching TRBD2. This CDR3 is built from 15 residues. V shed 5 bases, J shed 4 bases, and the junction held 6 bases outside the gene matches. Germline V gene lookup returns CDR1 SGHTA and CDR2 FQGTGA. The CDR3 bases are TGTGCCAGCAGCCTGACTAGCGGGAGTCAGTACGAGCAGTACTTC. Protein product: CASSLTSGSQYEQYF.

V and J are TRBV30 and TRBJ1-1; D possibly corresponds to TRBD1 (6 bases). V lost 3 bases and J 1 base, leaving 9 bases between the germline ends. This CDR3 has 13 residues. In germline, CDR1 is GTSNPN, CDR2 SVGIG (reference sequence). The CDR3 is CAWSQGPNTEAFF. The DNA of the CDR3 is TGTGCCTGGAGCCAGGGGCCGAACACTGAAGCTTTCTTT.

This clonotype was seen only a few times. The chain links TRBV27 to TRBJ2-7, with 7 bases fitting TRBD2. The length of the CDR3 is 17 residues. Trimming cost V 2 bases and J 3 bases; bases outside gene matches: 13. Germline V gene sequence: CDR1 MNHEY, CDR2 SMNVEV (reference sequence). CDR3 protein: CASSLTLAEGPGYEQYF. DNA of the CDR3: TGTGCCAGCAGTTTAACCCTAGCGGAAGGACCGGGCTACGAGCAGTACTTC.

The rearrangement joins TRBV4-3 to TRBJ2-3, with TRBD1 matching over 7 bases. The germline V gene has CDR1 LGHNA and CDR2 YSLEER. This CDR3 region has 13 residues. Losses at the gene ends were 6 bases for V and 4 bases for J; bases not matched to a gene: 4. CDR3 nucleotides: TGCGCCAGCAGGGCTACAGGGGCAGATACGCAGTATTTT. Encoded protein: CASRATGADTQYF.